This T cell receptor (beta chain) is from a study of OX40 agonist ivuxolimab in advanced cancers. Findings of the study overall: CD8+ T cells showed, on average, more clonal expansion than CD4+ cells.

For this clone: The antigen is unknown.

The germline CDR1 and CDR2 sequences are SGHTA and FQGNSA. Trimming took 3 bases from V and 4 from J, leaving 10 bases between them. This CDR3 has 15 residues. This table comes from immunoSEQ multiplex PCR, and its TCRdb copy is limited to in-frame clones, with some not included. Counted here are approximately 50,000 clones, about 89% occurring once; the ten biggest clones make up 0.7% to 0.95%. This receptor was taken from an adult with an advanced solid tumor such as melanoma, head and neck, liver or kidney cancer. The chain carries TRBV7-2 and TRBJ1-6; no reliable D call. The sample consisted of CD4+ or CD8+ T cells sorted from blood, taken in a trial of the OX40 agonist ivuxolimab. The CDR3: CASSFKGAYNSPLHF. The DNA for the CDR3 is TGTGCCAGCAGCTTTAAGGGAGCTTATAATTCACCCCTCCACTTT.